This TCR beta chain was sequenced during a study of blood T cell repertoires in COVID-19. Study details: Two negative PCRs, clearance, or symptom resolution had been documented for recovered Cohort 3 donors.

In the original workflow: By means of reference gene primer amplification, nucleated cell counts were estimated. TCRdb keeps only in-frame clones here, not all; method: immunoSEQ multiplex PCR. The D gene and trimming were derived from the DNA, and the V and J assignments and clone size from that table. The data contain more than 200,000 clones, roughly 87% of them seen just once; the ten biggest clones take up 7.2%. Individuals aged roughly 18 to 95 years were recruited from roughly 22 US areas. Donors were grouped by their self-reported clinical history. The sequence was obtained from a man younger than 45 in a cohort exposed to, infected with or recovered from COVID-19 (not recorded which). The sequenced sample consisted of PBMCs or T cells enriched from blood (not recorded which).

CDR3 sequence reads: CASSRTSGRSARDEQYF. CDR3 DNA: TGTGCCAGCAGTCGGACTAGCGGGAGGTCGGCTCGGGACGAGCAGTACTTC. This chain links TRBV6-2 or TRBV6-3 with TRBJ2-7; 14 bases agree with TRBD2. This CDR3 comprises 17 residues. Looked up from germline, CDR1 is MNHEY and CDR2 is SVGEGT. Trimming cost V 5 bases and J 5 bases; bases outside gene matches: 11.